This T cell receptor beta chain was recovered during a study of CD8+CD57+ T cells in acquired aplastic anemia. TCR beta VDJ and CDR3 profiles were obtained from a genomic DNA template. TCRdb re-analysed the reads in MiXCR, keeping a single row per CDR3 protein. The data hold roughly 200,000 distinct CDR3 sequences, with 55% to 65% observed a single time. Per the germline V gene, CDR1 is DFQATT and CDR2 is SNEGSKA (reference sequence). The V and J ends lost 5 bases and 7 bases respectively, with 15 bases between them. The CDR3 covers 13 residues. Selection for sequencing was limited to patients who had shown CD8+CD57+ cell expansion by flow cytometry. Each patient had severe acquired aplastic anemia.

The sequenced material came from sorted CD4+, CD8+, or CD8+CD57+ T cells (not recorded which) from PBMCs. The TCR sequence derives from a human donor with aplastic anemia. The chain employs TRBV20-1 and TRBJ2-1, with a tentative D call TRBD2 (7 bases). As DNA, the CDR3 is TGCAGTGCTCCTAGGGGGGGGCGGAATGAGCAGTTCTTC. Residues: CSAPRGGRNEQFF.